Listed below are T cell receptor beta chains from one sample, sequenced in a study of blood T cell repertoires in COVID-19. Method: immunoSEQ multiplex PCR; TCRdb's copy keeps in-frame clones and lacks some. The sample has 200,000 to 250,000 clones, roughly nine tenths seen once. Sequenced material: peripheral blood. The receptors were sampled from a man between 60 and 75 years old with acute or convalescent COVID-19. The CDR3 runs from the conserved cysteine through the conserved F or W. The order of the fields is J gene, D gene, clone size, V gene, CDR3 DNA, CDR3 protein. A D gene is named only where the DNA matches it firmly. Clone size is stated in some rows and not others, as once, few, many or a class when expanded.

J gene: TRBJ1-3; D gene: .; clone size: .; V gene: TRBV30; CDR3 DNA: TGTGCCTGGAGCCCCGCGGTGAGCTCTGGAAACACCATATATTTT; CDR3 protein: CAWSPAVSSGNTIYF
J gene: TRBJ2-2; D gene: .; clone size: .; V gene: TRBV9; CDR3 DNA: TGTGCCAGCAGCGCAAACAGGAACACCGGGGAGCTGTTTTTT; CDR3 protein: CASSANRNTGELFF
J gene: TRBJ1-2; D gene: .; clone size: .; V gene: TRBV18; CDR3 DNA: TGTGCCAGCTCACCGGGCACAGAAAACTATGGCTACACCTTC; CDR3 protein: CASSPGTENYGYTF
J gene: TRBJ2-7; D gene: TRBD2; clone size: .; V gene: TRBV5-1; CDR3 DNA: TGCGCCAGCAATCCGGGAGGGCCTTTGTACGAGCAGTACTTC; CDR3 protein: CASNPGGPLYEQYF
J gene: TRBJ2-1; D gene: TRBD2; clone size: .; V gene: TRBV4-1; CDR3 DNA: TGCGCCAGCAGCCAAGAAGCGGGGTCTAGCTCCTACAATGAGCAGTTCTTC; CDR3 protein: CASSQEAGSSSYNEQFF
J gene: TRBJ2-3; D gene: TRBD1; clone size: .; V gene: TRBV18; CDR3 DNA: TGTGCCAGCTCAGCAAACAGGGGAGAGGCGCAGTATTTT; CDR3 protein: CASSANRGEAQYF
J gene: TRBJ1-1; D gene: .; clone size: .; V gene: TRBV11-3; CDR3 DNA: TGTGCCAGCAGCCCAGGGGTCGCCACTGAAGCTTTCTTT; CDR3 protein: CASSPGVATEAFF
J gene: TRBJ1-2; D gene: TRBD1; clone size: .; V gene: TRBV13; CDR3 DNA: TGTGCCAGCAGCCCCGACAGGGGGAAGTACCTAAGCGGCTACACCTTC; CDR3 protein: CASSPDRGKYLSGYTF
J gene: TRBJ2-1; D gene: TRBD2; clone size: .; V gene: TRBV24-1; CDR3 DNA: TGTGCCACCATGGGGACTACTAACAATGAGCAGTTCTTC; CDR3 protein: CATMGTTNNEQFF
J gene: TRBJ2-1; D gene: TRBD2; clone size: .; V gene: TRBV5-1; CDR3 DNA: TGCGCCAGCAGCCCGACAGGGGCGACTAGCGGGAGCTACAATGAGCAGTTCTTC; CDR3 protein: CASSPTGATSGSYNEQFF
J gene: TRBJ1-3; D gene: .; clone size: .; V gene: TRBV27; CDR3 DNA: TGTGCCAGCAGTTTCTCTCGACAGCCCTCTGGAAACACCATATATTTT; CDR3 protein: CASSFSRQPSGNTIYF
J gene: TRBJ2-2; D gene: TRBD2; clone size: .; V gene: TRBV28; CDR3 DNA: TGTGGGGCCGGGACTAGAGACACCGGGGAGCTGTTTTTT; CDR3 protein: CGAGTRDTGELFF
J gene: TRBJ2-7; D gene: TRBD2; clone size: .; V gene: TRBV11-3; CDR3 DNA: TGTGCCAGCAGCCCTAGCGGGAGCCGGGAGCAGTACTTC; CDR3 protein: CASSPSGSREQYF
J gene: TRBJ1-2; D gene: TRBD1; clone size: .; V gene: TRBV5-4; CDR3 DNA: TGTGCCAGCAGGGACAGGGGAAGCTATGGCTACACCTTC; CDR3 protein: CASRDRGSYGYTF
J gene: TRBJ1-1; D gene: .; clone size: .; V gene: TRBV12-3/TRBV12-4; CDR3 DNA: TGTGCCAGCAGCCTCAAGACGGGAACTGAAGCTTTCTTT; CDR3 protein: CASSLKTGTEAFF
J gene: TRBJ1-3; D gene: .; clone size: .; V gene: TRBV9; CDR3 DNA: TGTGCCAGCAGCGCGAACGGAGGGAGGGGAAACACCATATATTTT; CDR3 protein: CASSANGGRGNTIYF
J gene: TRBJ2-7; D gene: TRBD2; clone size: few; V gene: TRBV24-1; CDR3 DNA: TGTGCCACCAGTCCCGCTAGCGGGAGTCACGAGCAGTACTTC; CDR3 protein: CATSPASGSHEQYF
J gene: TRBJ2-1; D gene: TRBD1; clone size: .; V gene: TRBV5-6; CDR3 DNA: TGTGCCAGCAGCTTGGAGGTTAGTGGGACAGCCCACAATGAGCAGTTCTTC; CDR3 protein: CASSLEVSGTAHNEQFF
J gene: TRBJ1-1; D gene: .; clone size: .; V gene: TRBV9; CDR3 DNA: TGTGCCAGCAGCCCCTTAGCCGGCCTGAACACTGAAGCTTTCTTT; CDR3 protein: CASSPLAGLNTEAFF
J gene: TRBJ2-2; D gene: TRBD2; clone size: few; V gene: TRBV6-1; CDR3 DNA: TGTGCCAGCAGTGAGACTAGCGGGTCCACCGGGGAGCTGTTTTTT; CDR3 protein: CASSETSGSTGELFF
J gene: TRBJ1-2; D gene: TRBD1; clone size: .; V gene: TRBV30; CDR3 DNA: TGTGCCTGGTGGTCCGGGCAGGGGGCGATCAGGGGCAACTATGGCTACACCTTC; CDR3 protein: CAWWSGQGAIRGNYGYTF
J gene: TRBJ2-7; D gene: .; clone size: .; V gene: TRBV6-2/TRBV6-3; CDR3 DNA: TGTGCCAGCAGCCGGGACTCCGTAGGCTACGAGCAGTACTTC; CDR3 protein: CASSRDSVGYEQYF
J gene: TRBJ2-3; D gene: TRBD2; clone size: .; V gene: TRBV4-3; CDR3 DNA: TGCGCCAGCAGCCAAGGGTTAGCGGGAGGCGATACGCAGTATTTT; CDR3 protein: CASSQGLAGGDTQYF
J gene: TRBJ2-3; D gene: TRBD2; clone size: .; V gene: TRBV15; CDR3 DNA: TGTGCCACCAGCAGAGATTCGCTAGCGGGAGGACCTAGCACAGATACGCAGTATTTT; CDR3 protein: CATSRDSLAGGPSTDTQYF
J gene: TRBJ1-5; D gene: .; clone size: .; V gene: TRBV7-2; CDR3 DNA: TGTGCCAGCAGCTTAGACAGGGAGCCCAATCAGCCCCAGCATTTT; CDR3 protein: CASSLDREPNQPQHF
J gene: TRBJ1-5; D gene: .; clone size: .; V gene: TRBV7-9; CDR3 DNA: TGTGCCAGCAGCCCTTCCGGGGGGGATCAGCCCCAGCATTTT; CDR3 protein: CASSPSGGDQPQHF
J gene: TRBJ2-3; D gene: .; clone size: .; V gene: TRBV20-1; CDR3 DNA: TGCAGTGCCGGGGAGCCAGATACGCAGTATTTT; CDR3 protein: CSAGEPDTQYF
J gene: TRBJ2-2; D gene: .; clone size: few; V gene: TRBV2; CDR3 DNA: TGTGCCAGCAGTGGACTAGAAGGCACCGGGGAGCTGTTTTTT; CDR3 protein: CASSGLEGTGELFF
J gene: TRBJ2-3; D gene: TRBD2; clone size: .; V gene: TRBV19; CDR3 DNA: TGTGCCAGTAGTCTCGGGACTAGCGGGATGGCAGATACGCAGTATTTT; CDR3 protein: CASSLGTSGMADTQYF
J gene: TRBJ2-7; D gene: TRBD2; clone size: .; V gene: TRBV9; CDR3 DNA: TGTGCCAGCAGCGTAGGCCCTGGGGGACTAGGAGGGATCGAGCAGTACTTC; CDR3 protein: CASSVGPGGLGGIEQYF
J gene: TRBJ1-1; D gene: TRBD1; clone size: .; V gene: TRBV18; CDR3 DNA: TGTGCCAGCTCACCACCGAGACAGGGTGGGAACACTGAAGCTTTCTTT; CDR3 protein: CASSPPRQGGNTEAFF
J gene: TRBJ2-5; D gene: TRBD2; clone size: .; V gene: TRBV11-2; CDR3 DNA: TGTGCCAGCACCCGGGGAGGGACCCAAGCGGGATCAGGAGAGACCCAGTACTTC; CDR3 protein: CASTRGGTQAGSGETQYF
J gene: TRBJ1-4; D gene: .; clone size: .; V gene: TRBV15; CDR3 DNA: TGTGCCACCAGCAGAGCTGAGGAACTGTTTTTT; CDR3 protein: CATSRAEELFF
J gene: TRBJ2-1; D gene: .; clone size: .; V gene: TRBV19; CDR3 DNA: TGTGCCAGTAGTATTAATGCGGGAACCTCCTACAATGAGCAGTTCTTC; CDR3 protein: CASSINAGTSYNEQFF
J gene: TRBJ1-2; D gene: .; clone size: .; V gene: TRBV19; CDR3 DNA: TGTGCCAGTAGTATATACGAGGGGGTGATTAACTATGGCTACACCTTC; CDR3 protein: CASSIYEGVINYGYTF
J gene: TRBJ1-3; D gene: .; clone size: .; V gene: TRBV7-9; CDR3 DNA: TGTGCCAGCAGCTTAGTTGCAGACACCATATATTTT; CDR3 protein: CASSLVADTIYF
J gene: TRBJ1-2; D gene: TRBD1; clone size: .; V gene: TRBV6-4; CDR3 DNA: TGTGCCAGCAGACGGGACAGGGGAGACTATGGCTACACCTTC; CDR3 protein: CASRRDRGDYGYTF
J gene: TRBJ1-5; D gene: .; clone size: .; V gene: TRBV19; CDR3 DNA: TGTGCCAGTACCCCCCAGCGGGGGCTCGGTCAGGGCCAGCATTTT; CDR3 protein: CASTPQRGLGQGQHF
J gene: TRBJ1-6; D gene: TRBD1; clone size: few; V gene: TRBV6-5; CDR3 DNA: TGTGCCAGCTCGAGGACAGGGGATAATTCACCCCTCCACTTT; CDR3 protein: CASSRTGDNSPLHF
J gene: TRBJ1-2; D gene: .; clone size: .; V gene: TRBV6-5; CDR3 DNA: TGTGCCAGCAGTCGTGACAGCTATGGCTACACCTTC; CDR3 protein: CASSRDSYGYTF
J gene: TRBJ1-1; D gene: TRBD1; clone size: .; V gene: TRBV18; CDR3 DNA: TGTGCCAGCTCACCAAGGGACAGCCCGAACACTGAAGCTTTCTTT; CDR3 protein: CASSPRDSPNTEAFF
J gene: TRBJ2-7; D gene: TRBD1; clone size: .; V gene: TRBV19; CDR3 DNA: TGTGCCAGTAGTATACAGGGGGCCTACGAGCAGTACTTC; CDR3 protein: CASSIQGAYEQYF
J gene: TRBJ1-2; D gene: TRBD1; clone size: .; V gene: TRBV5-6; CDR3 DNA: TGTGCCAGCAGCCCGCCGGGAGGGGGCGCATCCTTC; CDR3 protein: CASSPPGGGASF
J gene: TRBJ1-2; D gene: TRBD1; clone size: .; V gene: TRBV28; CDR3 DNA: TGTGCCAGCAGTTCGACAGGGGATATGGATGGCTACACCTTC; CDR3 protein: CASSSTGDMDGYTF
J gene: TRBJ1-2; D gene: TRBD1; clone size: .; V gene: TRBV5-5; CDR3 DNA: TGTGCCAGCAGCCCCTACAGGGGGCTACCTAACTATGGCTACACCTTC; CDR3 protein: CASSPYRGLPNYGYTF
J gene: TRBJ1-4; D gene: TRBD1; clone size: .; V gene: TRBV5-1; CDR3 DNA: TGCGCCAGCAGACGGACAGGGGGCCGTCGAACTAATGAAAAACTGTTTTTT; CDR3 protein: CASRRTGGRRTNEKLFF
J gene: TRBJ1-1; D gene: .; clone size: .; V gene: TRBV10-3; CDR3 DNA: TGTGCCATCAGTACAGGACCGACGCCCTTGAACACTGAAGCTTTCTTT; CDR3 protein: CAISTGPTPLNTEAFF
J gene: TRBJ2-5; D gene: .; clone size: few; V gene: TRBV11-3; CDR3 DNA: TGTGCCAGCAGCTTTACTAGTAAGGAGACCCAGTACTTC; CDR3 protein: CASSFTSKETQYF
J gene: TRBJ1-2; D gene: .; clone size: .; V gene: TRBV9; CDR3 DNA: TGTGCCAGCAGCGTCGCAGGGGCTGGCTACACCTTC; CDR3 protein: CASSVAGAGYTF
J gene: TRBJ2-7; D gene: TRBD1; clone size: .; V gene: TRBV6-4; CDR3 DNA: TGTGCCAGCGGGATACAGGGGGGTAATGACGAGCAGTACTTC; CDR3 protein: CASGIQGGNDEQYF
J gene: TRBJ2-2; D gene: TRBD2; clone size: .; V gene: TRBV15; CDR3 DNA: TGTGCCACCAGCAGAGATCTCGAGGCTAGCGGGGTAAAAGGGGAGCTGTTTTTT; CDR3 protein: CATSRDLEASGVKGELFF
J gene: TRBJ2-3; D gene: .; clone size: .; V gene: TRBV27; CDR3 DNA: TGTGCCAGCAGTTTAGGGGCAGACGTCACGAATACGCAGTATTTT; CDR3 protein: CASSLGADVTNTQYF
J gene: TRBJ2-7; D gene: TRBD2; clone size: .; V gene: TRBV7-3; CDR3 DNA: TGTGCCAGCAGCTTACCGGCTCGGGGGGAGTATTCCGAGCAGTACTTC; CDR3 protein: CASSLPARGEYSEQYF